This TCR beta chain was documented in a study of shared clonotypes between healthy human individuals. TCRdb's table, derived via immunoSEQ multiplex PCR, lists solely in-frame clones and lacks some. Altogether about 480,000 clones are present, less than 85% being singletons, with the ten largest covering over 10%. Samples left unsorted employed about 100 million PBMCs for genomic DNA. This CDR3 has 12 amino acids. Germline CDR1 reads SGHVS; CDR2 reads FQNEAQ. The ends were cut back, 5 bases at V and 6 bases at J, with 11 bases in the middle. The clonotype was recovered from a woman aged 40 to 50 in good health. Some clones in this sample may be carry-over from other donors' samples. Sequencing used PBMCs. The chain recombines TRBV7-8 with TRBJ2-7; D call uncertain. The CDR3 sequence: CASSQHSGEQYF. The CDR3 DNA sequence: TGTGCCAGCAGCCAACATAGTGGCGAGCAGTACTTC.